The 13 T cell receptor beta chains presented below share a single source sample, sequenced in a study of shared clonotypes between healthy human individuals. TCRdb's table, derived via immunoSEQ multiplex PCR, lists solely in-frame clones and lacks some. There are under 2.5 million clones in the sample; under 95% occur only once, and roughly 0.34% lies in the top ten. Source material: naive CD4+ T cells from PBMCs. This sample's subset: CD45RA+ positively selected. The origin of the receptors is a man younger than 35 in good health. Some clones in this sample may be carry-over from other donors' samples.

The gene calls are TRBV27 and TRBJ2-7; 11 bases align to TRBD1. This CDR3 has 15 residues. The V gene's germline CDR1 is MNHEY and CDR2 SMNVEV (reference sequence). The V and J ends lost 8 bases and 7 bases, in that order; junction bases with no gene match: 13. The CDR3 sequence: CASRNRTGTGGEQYF. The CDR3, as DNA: TGTGCCAGCCGGAACAGAACCGGGACAGGGGGGGAGCAGTACTTC.

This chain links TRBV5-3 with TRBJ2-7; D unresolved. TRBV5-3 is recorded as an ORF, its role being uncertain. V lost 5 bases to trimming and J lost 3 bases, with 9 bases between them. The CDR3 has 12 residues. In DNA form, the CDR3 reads TGTGCCAGAAGTGTAACAGTCTACGAGCAGTACTTC. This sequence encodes CARSVTVYEQYF.

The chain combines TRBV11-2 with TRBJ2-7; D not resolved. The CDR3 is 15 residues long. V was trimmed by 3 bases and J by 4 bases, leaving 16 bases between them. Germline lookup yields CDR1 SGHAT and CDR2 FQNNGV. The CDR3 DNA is TGTGCCAGCAGCTTGTTTGCCGAATCCCCTTACGAGCAGTACTTC. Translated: CASSLFAESPYEQYF.

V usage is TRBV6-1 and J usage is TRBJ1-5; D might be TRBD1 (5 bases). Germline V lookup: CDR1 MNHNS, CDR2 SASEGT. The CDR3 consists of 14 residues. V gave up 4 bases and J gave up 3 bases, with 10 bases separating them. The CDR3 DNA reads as TGTGCCAGCAGTGCAGGGTTTCCCAATCAGCCCCAGCATTTT. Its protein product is CASSAGFPNQPQHF.

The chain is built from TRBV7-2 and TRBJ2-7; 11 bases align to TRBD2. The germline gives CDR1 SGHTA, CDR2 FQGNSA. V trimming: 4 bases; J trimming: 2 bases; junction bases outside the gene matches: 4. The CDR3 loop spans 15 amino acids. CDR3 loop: CASSSRLAGTYEQYF. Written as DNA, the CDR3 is TGTGCCAGCAGCTCCCGACTAGCGGGAACCTACGAGCAGTACTTC.

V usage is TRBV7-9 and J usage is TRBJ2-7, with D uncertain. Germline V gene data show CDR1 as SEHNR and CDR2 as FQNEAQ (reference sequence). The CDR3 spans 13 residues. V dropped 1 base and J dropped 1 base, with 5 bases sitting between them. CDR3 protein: CASSLGESYEQYF. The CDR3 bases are TGTGCCAGCAGCTTAGGAGAATCCTACGAGCAGTACTTC.

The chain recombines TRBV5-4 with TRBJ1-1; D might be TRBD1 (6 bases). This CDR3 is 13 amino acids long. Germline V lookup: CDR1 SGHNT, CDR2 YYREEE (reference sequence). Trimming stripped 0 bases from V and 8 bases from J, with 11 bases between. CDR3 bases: TGTGCCAGCAGCTTGGGACAGGATATCGAAGCTTTCTTT. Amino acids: CASSLGQDIEAFF.

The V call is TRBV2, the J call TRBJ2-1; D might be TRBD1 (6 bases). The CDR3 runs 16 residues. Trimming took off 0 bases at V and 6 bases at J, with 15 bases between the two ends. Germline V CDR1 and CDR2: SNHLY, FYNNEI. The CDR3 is CASSEALGRRGNEQFF. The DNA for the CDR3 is TGTGCCAGCAGTGAAGCGCTTGGGCGCAGGGGCAATGAGCAGTTCTTC. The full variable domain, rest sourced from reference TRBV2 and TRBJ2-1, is EPEVTQTPSHQVTQMGQEVILRCVPISNHLYFYWYRQILGQKVEFLVSFYNNEISEKSEIFDDQFSVERPDGSNFTLKIRSTKLEDSAMYFCASSEALGRRGNEQFFGPGTRLTVL.

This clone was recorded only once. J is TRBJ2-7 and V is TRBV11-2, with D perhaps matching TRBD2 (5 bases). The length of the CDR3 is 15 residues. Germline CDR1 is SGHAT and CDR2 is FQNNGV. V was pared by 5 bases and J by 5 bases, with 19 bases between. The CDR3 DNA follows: TGTGCCAGCAGCCCTACGTCGGGGTTCTACCACGAGCAGTACTTC. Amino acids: CASSPTSGFYHEQYF.

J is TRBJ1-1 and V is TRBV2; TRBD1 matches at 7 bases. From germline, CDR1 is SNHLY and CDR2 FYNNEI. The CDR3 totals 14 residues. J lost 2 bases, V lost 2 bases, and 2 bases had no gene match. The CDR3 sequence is CASSEYRGNTEAFF. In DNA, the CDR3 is TGTGCCAGCAGTGAATACAGGGGAAACACTGAAGCTTTCTTT.

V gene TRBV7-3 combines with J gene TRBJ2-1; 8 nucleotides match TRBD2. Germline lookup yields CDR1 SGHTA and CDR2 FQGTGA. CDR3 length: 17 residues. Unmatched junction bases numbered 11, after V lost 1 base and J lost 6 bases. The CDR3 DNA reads TGTGCCAGCAGCTTAATTGGCTCTAGCGGGTTCATCAATGAGCAGTTCTTC. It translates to CASSLIGSSGFINEQFF. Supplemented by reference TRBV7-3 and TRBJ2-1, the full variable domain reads GAGVSQTPSNKVTEKGKYVELRCDPISGHTALYWYRQSLGQGPEFLIYFQGTGAADDSGLPNDRFFAVRPEGSVSTLKIQRTERGDSAVYLCASSLIGSSGFINEQFFGPGTRLTVL.

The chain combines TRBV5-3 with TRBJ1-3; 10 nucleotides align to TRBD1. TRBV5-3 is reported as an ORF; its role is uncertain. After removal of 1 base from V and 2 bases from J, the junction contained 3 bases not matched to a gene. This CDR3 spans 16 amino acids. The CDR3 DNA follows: TGTGCCAGAAGCTTGCGAGACAGGGGGCCTGGAAACACCATATATTTT. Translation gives CARSLRDRGPGNTIYF.

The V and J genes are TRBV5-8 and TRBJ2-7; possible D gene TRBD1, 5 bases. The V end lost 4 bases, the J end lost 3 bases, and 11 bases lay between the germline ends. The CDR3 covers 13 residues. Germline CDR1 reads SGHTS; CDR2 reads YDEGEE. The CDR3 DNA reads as TGTGCCAGCAGCCCAAGGACACTCTACGAGCAGTACTTC. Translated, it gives CASSPRTLYEQYF.